These T cell receptor beta chains were read from a single sample in a study of blood T cell repertoires in COVID-19. Libraries were prepared by immunoSEQ multiplex PCR; TCRdb keeps only in-frame clonotypes and omits some of them. The table shows roughly 100,000 clones, with approximately 80% occurring only once. The specimen was peripheral blood. The receptors come from a woman in her fifties or sixties with acute or convalescent COVID-19. The CDR3 runs from the conserved cysteine through the conserved F or W. Fields, in order: clone size, D gene, V gene, J gene, CDR3 DNA, CDR3 protein. D genes are given only for firm matches. Size is omitted from some rows. Given values are once, few, many or a class for expanded clones.

.	TRBD1	TRBV23-1	TRBJ1-2	TGCGCCAGCAGTCACAAGACAGGGCTTTATGGCTACACCTTC	CASSHKTGLYGYTF
.	TRBD1	TRBV4-1	TRBJ1-2	TGCGCCAGCAGCCAAGATCAGGGGGGTGGGGATGGCTACACCTTC	CASSQDQGGGDGYTF
.	.	TRBV14	TRBJ2-5	TGTGCCAGCAGCCCCCCGGGGAGCGAAGAGACCCAGTACTTC	CASSPPGSEETQYF
.	TRBD2	TRBV3-1/TRBV3-2	TRBJ2-1	TGTGCCAGCAGCGCCCTAGCGGGAGATGGCAATGAGCAGTTCTTC	CASSALAGDGNEQFF
.	.	TRBV14	TRBJ2-7	TGTGCCAGCAGCCAAGATGGAAGAGTCAGGGGCCTCTACGAGCAGTACTTC	CASSQDGRVRGLYEQYF
.	.	TRBV5-6	TRBJ1-4	TGTGCCAGCAGCTTGGACCCGGGTGAAAAACTGTTTTTT	CASSLDPGEKLFF
.	.	TRBV25-1	TRBJ2-2	TGTGCCAGCAGACAGGCGAACACCGGGGAGCTGTTTTTT	CASRQANTGELFF
.	TRBD2	TRBV20-1	TRBJ2-3	TGCAGTGCTGGTGGGACTAGCGGGAGAAATACGCAGTATTTT	CSAGGTSGRNTQYF
.	TRBD1	TRBV5-4	TRBJ2-7	TGTGCCAGCAGCTTGTTTAACAGGGGCTACGAGCAGTACTTC	CASSLFNRGYEQYF
few	.	TRBV25-1	TRBJ1-2	TGTGCCAGCAGTGACCTCGAGGGCGGGACTATCTATGGCTACACCTTC	CASSDLEGGTIYGYTF
.	.	TRBV5-1	TRBJ2-5	TGCGCCAGCAGCTTGGCCCCGGGTCAAGAGACCCAGTACTTC	CASSLAPGQETQYF
.	TRBD1	TRBV7-6	TRBJ1-1	TGTGCCAGCAGCATGTGGACAGGTGAAGCTTTCTTT	CASSMWTGEAFF
.	.	TRBV19	TRBJ1-4	TGTGCCAGTAGGTTGATGGGGGGGCGCGGAACTAATGAAAAACTGTTTTTT	CASRLMGGRGTNEKLFF
.	.	TRBV5-1	TRBJ1-2	TGCGCCAGCAGCTTCTCAACTTCCACCTATGGCTACACCTTC	CASSFSTSTYGYTF
.	TRBD1	TRBV5-1	TRBJ1-1	TGCGCCAGCAGCTGGATGGGACAGGGAGCGACAAATGAAGCTTTCTTT	CASSWMGQGATNEAFF